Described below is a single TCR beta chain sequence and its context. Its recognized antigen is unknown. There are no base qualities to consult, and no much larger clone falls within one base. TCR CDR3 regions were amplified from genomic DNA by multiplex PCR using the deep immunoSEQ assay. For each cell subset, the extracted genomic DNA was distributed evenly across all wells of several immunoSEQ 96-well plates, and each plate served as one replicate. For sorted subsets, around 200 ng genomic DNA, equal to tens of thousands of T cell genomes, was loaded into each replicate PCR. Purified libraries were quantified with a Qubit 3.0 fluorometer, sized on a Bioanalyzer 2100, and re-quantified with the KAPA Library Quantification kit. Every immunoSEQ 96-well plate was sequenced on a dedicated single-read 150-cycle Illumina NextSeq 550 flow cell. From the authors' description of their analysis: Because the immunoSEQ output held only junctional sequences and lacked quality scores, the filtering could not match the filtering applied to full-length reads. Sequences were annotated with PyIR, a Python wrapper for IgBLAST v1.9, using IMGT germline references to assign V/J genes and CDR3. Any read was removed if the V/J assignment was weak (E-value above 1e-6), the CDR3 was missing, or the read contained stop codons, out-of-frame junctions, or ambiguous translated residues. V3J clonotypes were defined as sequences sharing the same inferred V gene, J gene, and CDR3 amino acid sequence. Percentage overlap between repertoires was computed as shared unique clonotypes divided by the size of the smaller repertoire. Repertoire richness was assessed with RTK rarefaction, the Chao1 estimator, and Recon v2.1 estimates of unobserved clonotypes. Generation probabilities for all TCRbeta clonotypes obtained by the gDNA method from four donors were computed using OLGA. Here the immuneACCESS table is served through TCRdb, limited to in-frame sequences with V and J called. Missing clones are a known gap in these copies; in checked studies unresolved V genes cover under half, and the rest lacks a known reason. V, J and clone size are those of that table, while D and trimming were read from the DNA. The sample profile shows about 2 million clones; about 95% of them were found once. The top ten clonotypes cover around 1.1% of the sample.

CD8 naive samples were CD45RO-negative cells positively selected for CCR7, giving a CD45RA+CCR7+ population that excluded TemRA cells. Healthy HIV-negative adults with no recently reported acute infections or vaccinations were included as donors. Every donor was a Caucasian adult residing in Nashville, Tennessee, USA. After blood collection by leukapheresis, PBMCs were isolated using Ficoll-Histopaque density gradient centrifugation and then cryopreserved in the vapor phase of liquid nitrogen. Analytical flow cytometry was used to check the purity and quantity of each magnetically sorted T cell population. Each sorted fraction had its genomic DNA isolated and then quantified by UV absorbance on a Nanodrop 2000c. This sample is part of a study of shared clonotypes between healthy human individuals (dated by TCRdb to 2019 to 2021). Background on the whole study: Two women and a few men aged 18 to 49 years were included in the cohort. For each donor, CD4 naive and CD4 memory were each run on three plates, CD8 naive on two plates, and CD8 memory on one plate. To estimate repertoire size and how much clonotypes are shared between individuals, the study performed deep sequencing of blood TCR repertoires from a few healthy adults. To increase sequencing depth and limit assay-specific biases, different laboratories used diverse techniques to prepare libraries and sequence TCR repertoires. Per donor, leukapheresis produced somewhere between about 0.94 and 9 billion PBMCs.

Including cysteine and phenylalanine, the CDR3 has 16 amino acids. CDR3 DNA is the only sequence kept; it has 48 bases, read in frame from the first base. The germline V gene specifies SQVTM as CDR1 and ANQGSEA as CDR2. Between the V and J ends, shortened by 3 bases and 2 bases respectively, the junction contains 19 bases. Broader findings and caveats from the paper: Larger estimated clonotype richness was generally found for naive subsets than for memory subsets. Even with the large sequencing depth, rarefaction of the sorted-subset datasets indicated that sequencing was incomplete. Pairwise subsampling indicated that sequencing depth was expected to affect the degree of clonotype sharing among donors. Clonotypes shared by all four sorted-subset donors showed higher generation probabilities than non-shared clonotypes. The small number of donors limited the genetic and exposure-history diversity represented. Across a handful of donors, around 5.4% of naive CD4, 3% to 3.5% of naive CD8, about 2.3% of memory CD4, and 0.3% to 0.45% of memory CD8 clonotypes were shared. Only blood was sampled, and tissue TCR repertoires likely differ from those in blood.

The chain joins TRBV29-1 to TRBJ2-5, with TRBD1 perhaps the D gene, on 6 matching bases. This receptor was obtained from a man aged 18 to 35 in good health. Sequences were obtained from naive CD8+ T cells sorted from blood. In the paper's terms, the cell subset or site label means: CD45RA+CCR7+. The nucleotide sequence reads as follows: TGCAGCGTTGACGGTCTTCTGACAGGACCTCAAGAGACCCAGTACTTC. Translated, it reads CSVDGLLTGPQETQYF.